Detailed here is one TCR beta chain. The antigen is not known. The data belong to a study of T cell responses to AZD1222 COVID-19 vaccine. Turning to the study itself: Pooling of second doses given at about 4 or about 12 weeks was done.

This CDR3 region has 14 residues. Germline CDR1 and CDR2: MDHEN and SYDVKM. Trimming shortened V by 3 bases and J by 2 bases, and 11 bases separated the two germline ends. Study results and caveats: White British donors predominated, females outnumbered males, and clonal diversity was possibly underestimated.

Repertoires were generated with immunoSEQ multiplex PCR, while TCRdb's copy carries only in-frame clones and drops some. This sample has about 83,000 clones, with approximately 85% found just once. The clonotype comes from an adult in good health. This sequence joins TRBV28 and TRBJ2-7; TRBD1 or TRBD2 may be the D gene (5 bases each). Sequencing used peripheral blood, obtained on day 0 of AZD1222 vaccination. The CDR3 DNA sequence: TGTGCCAGCAGTTTGGTGGGGGAAACCTACGAGCAGTACTTC. Translated: CASSLVGETYEQYF.